This T cell receptor beta chain was recorded in a study of tumor-infiltrating lymphocytes in localized non-small cell lung cancer (dated by TCRdb to about 2021). Concerning the study at large: Several histologies were represented in the cohort, which also included both smokers and never-smokers as well as patients whose samples were collected after neoadjuvant chemotherapy. Resected tumor tissue and uninvolved lung tissue described as non-adjacent to the tumor were contributed by each patient, with both tissues obtained from the same patient. TCR sequencing was one of several integrated assays, alongside flow cytometry, multiplex immunofluorescence, RNA-seq, exome sequencing and proteomics, applied to the same patients. In total, the ICON cohort was made up of 150 or so surgical patients who had localized non-small cell lung cancer and whose tumors were resected. For 55 patients, immunoSEQ T-cell fraction was compared between paired tumor and uninvolved lung.

Looking up the germline V gene (reference sequence) yields CDR1 LNHDA and CDR2 SQIVND. Unmatched junction bases come to 4, with V trimmed by 6 bases and J by 4 bases. The CDR3 runs 13 amino acids, cysteine and phenylalanine included. Left in the record is the CDR3 DNA by itself, 39 bases read in frame from the first base. Remarks on this clone: No cognate antigen has been identified for it. There are no base qualities to consult, and no much larger clone falls within one base.

Findings and caveats that apply to the study as a whole: Because different assays used different pieces of the same tissue, technical variation could not be distinguished from intratumor heterogeneity. The TCR-derived T-cell fraction showed no difference between the flow cytometry-defined immunotypes IM1 (good prognosis) and IM2 (poor prognosis). Assay coverage differed among patients according to how much tissue was available, so only a subset of the cohort had TCR sequencing. Tumor T-cell fraction from TCR sequencing was not associated with recurrence-free survival (p = 0.61). Consistent with immunofluorescence CD3 counts, TCRbeta sequencing supported greater T cell infiltration in tumors than in uninvolved lung tissue.

Patient enrollment in ICON started in the first half of 2016, and the final patient was enrolled in late 2018. Fresh tumor and matched uninvolved tissue for in-depth immune analyses, including TCR sequencing, were collected from a subcohort of around 73 patients. No cell sorting was done, and TCR sequencing was instead run on DNA isolated from bulk tissue. TCR sequencing with the immunoSEQ assay provided the T-cell fraction in tumor and uninvolved lung tissue. The paper's data handling went like this. For survival analysis, patients were split into high (upper tertile) and low (lower two tertiles) T-cell fraction groups and compared by log-rank test. A signed-rank test was used to test paired tumor versus uninvolved lung differences in T-cell fraction. Imported from immuneACCESS, the table was reduced by TCRdb to in-frame sequences with V and J called. These copies leave out some clones; in studies compared against another copy, an unresolved V gene accounts for under half, and the cause of the remainder is not known. That table supplies the V and J calls and clone size; D and trimming were determined from the DNA. Recorded for this sample are 9,500 to 15,000 clones; around 79% of them occurred a single time. 4% to 5% of the sample rests with the top ten.

The source is a human donor with non-small cell lung cancer. The sample comprised lung tumor tissue. Recombination joined TRBV19 with TRBJ2-5; the central 8 bases match TRBD1. The base sequence is TGTGCCAGTAGGGACAGGGTAGGAGAGACCCAGTACTTC. Its translation is CASRDRVGETQYF.